The 26 T cell receptor beta chains given below trace back to one sample, sequenced in a study of CD8 T cells in ankylosing spondylitis. Using its own MiXCR run on the 5' RACE reads, TCRdb lists one record per CDR3 protein. Of 800,000 to 900,000 distinct CDR3 sequences listed, 10% to 15% are singletons. Study-level findings and limits: A TCR beta motif of several highly homologous variants seemed to mark ankylosing spondylitis blood.

No cognate antigen is known for these TCRs. The sequenced sample was blood, either unsorted or a sorted T cell fraction (not recorded which). These receptor sequences come from a male donor with ankylosing spondylitis.

The V call is TRBV15, the J call TRBJ2-4; 12 nucleotides line up with TRBD1. The CDR3 spans 18 residues. J was trimmed by 5 bases and V by 0 bases; bases with no gene match: 8. Germline-derived CDR1 and CDR2 are LNHNV and YYDKDF (reference sequence). In DNA, the CDR3 is TGTGCCACCAGCAGAGATGGGGGACAGGGGGCCCTCCAAAACATTCAGTACTTC. Encoded protein: CATSRDGGQGALQNIQYF.

The gene calls are TRBV28 and TRBJ2-7, with D perhaps matching TRBD1 (6 bases). Per germline, CDR1 MDHEN and CDR2 SYDVKM. V was cut by 5 bases and J by 10 bases, with 15 bases left in between. This CDR3 is built from 12 residues. The CDR3 DNA is TGTGCCAGCAGTCTACGACAGGCCTTACAGTACTTC. Translated: CASSLRQALQYF.

This chain connects TRBV5-4 to TRBJ1-4, with TRBD1 matching 7 bases. V lost 4 bases, J lost 7 bases, and 7 bases stayed unmatched. The CDR3 sequence is 14 residues long. The germline V gene encodes CDR1 SGHNT and CDR2 YYREEE (reference sequence). The CDR3 here is CASSIDRESEKLFF. The CDR3 DNA reads as TGTGCCAGCAGCATTGACAGGGAAAGTGAAAAACTGTTTTTT. Based on the CDR3 plus reference TRBV5-4 and TRBJ1-4, the full variable domain is ETGVTQSPTHLIKTRGQQVTLRCSSQSGHNTVSWYQQALGQGPQFIFQYYREEENGRGNFPPRFSGLQFPNYSSELNVNALELDDSALYLCASSIDRESEKLFFGSGTQLSVL.

This clonotype turned up a few times. The V gene is TRBV20-1, the J gene TRBJ2-1; no definite D call. This CDR3 is 14 amino acids long. V gave up 3 bases and J gave up 4 bases, with 13 bases separating them. Germline V gene data show CDR1 as DFQATT and CDR2 as SNEGSKA (reference sequence). The CDR3 sequence: CSASYRGNYNEQFF. CDR3 bases: TGCAGTGCTAGCTACCGCGGTAATTACAATGAGCAGTTCTTC.

V and J are TRBV7-3 and TRBJ2-6, with D maybe TRBD1 (6 bases). The ends were cut back, 4 bases at V and 0 bases at J, with 16 bases in the middle. The CDR3 has 18 amino acids. Germline V gene data show CDR1 as SGHTA and CDR2 as FQGTGA. CDR3: CASSYPGHVASGANVLTF. The DNA of the CDR3 is TGTGCCAGCAGCTACCCGGGACACGTCGCCTCTGGGGCCAACGTCCTGACTTTC. Full variable domain (rest looked up from reference TRBV7-3 and TRBJ2-6): GAGVSQTPSNKVTEKGKYVELRCDPISGHTALYWYRQSLGQGPEFLIYFQGTGAADDSGLPNDRFFAVRPEGSVSTLKIQRTERGDSAVYLCASSYPGHVASGANVLTFGAGSRLTVL.

The chain is built from TRBV20-1 and TRBJ2-1; possibly TRBD2 for D (7 bases). The CDR3 is made up of 16 amino acids. Germline CDR1 and CDR2: DFQATT and SNEGSKA (reference sequence). V lost 0 bases and J 3 bases, leaving 15 bases between the germline ends. The CDR3 DNA reads as TGCAGTGCTAGAGATCAGGGCGGGGGCCACTACAATGAGCAGTTCTTC. It specifies CSARDQGGGHYNEQFF.

The chain uses TRBV20-1 and TRBJ2-7; no clear D. Trimming removed 6 bases at V and 0 bases at J, with 12 bases between. The CDR3 has 13 amino acids. Germline lookup yields CDR1 DFQATT and CDR2 SNEGSKA (reference sequence). Here the CDR3 reads CSASSDLSYEQYF. The CDR3 region has the DNA TGCAGTGCCTCTTCCGACCTCTCCTACGAGCAGTACTTC.

A note on this clonotype: Without the conserved terminal phenylalanine or tryptophan, this CDR3 likely stems from a read error. The DNA is left out, because the CDR3 cannot be placed on it with certainty; the CDR3 is given as TCRdb lists it. The V gene is TRBV6-6, the J gene TRBJ1-3; TRBD1, as called in the table, went unchecked against the DNA. The CDR3 contains 12 residues when both ends are counted. Germline assignment: CDR1 MNHNY and CDR2 SVGAGI (reference sequence). CDR3 in amino acids: CASSSIGTGPFL.

This clonotype was observed many times. J is TRBJ2-1 and V is TRBV5-1; a weak D match, TRBD2 (6 bases). From germline, CDR1 is SGHRS and CDR2 YFSETQ. The CDR3 length is 13 residues. V dropped 2 bases and J dropped 15 bases, with 18 bases sitting between them. CDR3 protein: CASSLTSLYEGFF. CDR3 DNA: TGCGCCAGCAGCTTAACTAGCCTATATGAGGGGTTCTTC.

This clonotype occurred a few times. The V gene is TRBV6-1, the J gene TRBJ2-5; D gene ambiguous. The germline V gene has CDR1 MNHNS and CDR2 SASEGT. The CDR3 has 13 amino acids. Trimming removed 1 base from V and 7 bases from J, with 10 bases in between. The DNA of the CDR3 is TGTGCCAGCAGTGAAGACCGCCGCGGGACCCAGTACTTC. This encodes CASSEDRRGTQYF.

This rearrangement joins TRBV27 to TRBJ2-4; D is undetermined. The CDR3 extends over 16 amino acids. Germline CDR1 is MNHEY and CDR2 is SMNVEV (reference sequence). Between the trimmed V and J ends, which lost 5 bases and 1 base, there was a span of 15 bases. In nucleotides, the CDR3 is TGTGCCAGCAGTCCTGCCCACTTCGAGGCCAAAAACATTCAGTACTTC. It encodes CASSPAHFEAKNIQYF.

This clonotype came up a few times. This chain uses TRBV4-1 with TRBJ2-7; TRBD1 agrees at 8 bases. Trimming at V came to 0 bases and at J to 6 bases, leaving 13 bases not matched to a gene. The V gene's germline CDR1 is MGHRA and CDR2 YSYEKL. The CDR3 spans 17 residues. CDR3 residues: CASSQELTRDRNSEQYF. Written as DNA, the CDR3 is TGCGCCAGCAGCCAAGAACTAACCCGGGACAGGAACAGCGAGCAGTACTTC.

The V and J genes are TRBV7-2 and TRBJ1-3; tentatively, D is TRBD1 (5 bases). V lost 8 bases, J lost 0 bases, and 11 bases lay in between. The CDR3 is 14 residues long. Germline CDR1 is SGHTA and CDR2 is FQGNSA. The CDR3 is CASARAYSGNTIYF. The CDR3 DNA reads TGTGCCAGCGCCAGGGCGTACTCTGGAAACACCATATATTTT. Variable domain in full (rest from reference TRBV7-2 and TRBJ1-3): GAGVSQSPSNKVTEKGKDVELRCDPISGHTALYWYRQSLGQGLEFLIYFQGNSAPDKSGLPSDRFSAERTGGSVSTLTIQRTQQEDSAVYLCASARAYSGNTIYFGEGSWLTVV.

The rearrangement uses TRBV28 and TRBJ1-2, with 8 bases aligning to TRBD1. The CDR3 totals 15 residues. The germline V gene encodes CDR1 MDHEN and CDR2 SYDVKM. Unmatched junction bases numbered 5, after V lost 3 bases and J lost 2 bases. DNA of the CDR3: TGTGCCAGCAGTTTGACGACAGGGGTAAACTATGGCTACACCTTC. This translates into CASSLTTGVNYGYTF.

This clonotype appeared a few times. The genes are TRBV20-1 and TRBJ2-6; perhaps D is TRBD1 or TRBD2 (5 bases each). Germline V gene data show CDR1 as DFQATT and CDR2 as SNEGSKA (reference sequence). V was shortened by 0 bases and J by 0 bases, with 15 bases between the two germline ends. CDR3 length: 18 amino acids. In nucleotides, the CDR3 is TGCAGTGCTAGAGATTTCCAGGGACCGAGCTCTGGGGCCAACGTCCTGACTTTC. Translated, it gives CSARDFQGPSSGANVLTF.

This clonotype appeared a few times. The gene calls are TRBV18 and TRBJ1-2, with unresolved D. V was trimmed by 3 bases and J by 8 bases, leaving 13 bases between them. This CDR3 region has 13 residues. In germline, CDR1 is KGHSH, CDR2 LQKENI. The CDR3 reads CASSPSAREGYTF. The DNA for the CDR3 is TGTGCCAGCTCACCCTCGGCGCGGGAGGGCTACACCTTC.

The V and J genes are TRBV6-2 or TRBV6-3 and TRBJ2-7, with D tentatively TRBD2 (6 bases). Trimming pared 6 bases from V and 2 bases from J, leaving 17 bases between. The CDR3 spans 15 residues. Germline CDR1 is MNHEY and CDR2 is SVGEGT. The CDR3 nucleotides are TGTGCCAGCAGGCTTTTGCGGGGAGACACCTACGAGCAGTACTTC. Amino acids: CASRLLRGDTYEQYF.

About this clonotype: This could be a read error, since a much larger clone is one nucleotide away. The V call is TRBV20-1, the J call TRBJ2-5, with D perhaps matching TRBD2 (5 bases). The CDR3 has 11 amino acids. The V gene lost 3 bases and the J gene lost 9 bases, with 11 bases spanning the gap. The germline gives CDR1 DFQATT, CDR2 SNEGSKA (reference sequence). The CDR3 DNA sequence: TGCAGTGCTAGCCACGTGAGGGCCCAGTACTTC. Residues: CSASHVRAQYF.

V gene TRBV20-1 combines with J gene TRBJ2-7; D remains ambiguous. V was trimmed by 5 bases and J by 0 bases, leaving 11 bases between them. This CDR3 has 13 residues. Germline CDR1 DFQATT, CDR2 SNEGSKA (reference sequence). The CDR3 DNA follows: TGCAGTGCTCCTTGGCCGGGCTCCTACGAGCAGTACTTC. It codes for CSAPWPGSYEQYF.

Ten or more counts support this clonotype. The chain recombines TRBV10-3 with TRBJ2-4; weak D call: TRBD2 (7 bases). Per germline, CDR1 ENHRY and CDR2 SYGVKD. With 3 bases removed from V and 8 bases from J, the gap between germline ends came to 14 bases. This CDR3 spans 14 amino acids. The CDR3 reads CAISDGSGGHIQYF. The CDR3 coding sequence is TGTGCCATCAGTGACGGCTCCGGGGGGCACATTCAGTACTTC.

This chain connects TRBV15 to TRBJ2-6; D is uncertain. Germline CDR1 and CDR2: LNHNV and YYDKDF (reference sequence). V was pared by 5 bases and J by 1 base, with 6 bases between. This CDR3 is 14 amino acids long. The CDR3 region is CATSGTSGANVLTF. For the CDR3, the DNA is TGTGCCACCAGCGGCACTTCTGGGGCCAACGTCCTGACTTTC.

In its sample, this clonotype was seen a few times. This sequence joins TRBV9 and TRBJ2-5, with TRBD2 matching over 7 bases. The J segment lost 3 bases and the V segment lost 1 base, leaving 6 bases of the junction unmatched. This CDR3 is built from 15 residues. CDR1 is SGDLS, CDR2 YYNGEE, per germline. The CDR3 sequence: CASSVRGTSEETQYF. In DNA form, the CDR3 reads TGTGCCAGCAGCGTAAGGGGTACTAGCGAAGAGACCCAGTACTTC.

The sample holds a few counts of this clonotype. CDR3 DNA sequence: TGCAGTGCTAGAGATCCCCAGAGGGTCAATGAGCAGTTCTTC. Translating it yields CSARDPQRVNEQFF. The V gene is TRBV20-1, the J gene TRBJ2-1, with D tentatively TRBD2 (5 bases). The V and J ends lost 0 bases and 6 bases respectively, with 12 bases between them. Germline loops: CDR1 DFQATT, CDR2 SNEGSKA (reference sequence). The CDR3 runs 14 residues.

This clonotype was seen a handful of times. The chain employs TRBV20-1 and TRBJ2-7; no firm D call. V was pared by 1 base and J by 4 bases, with 11 bases between. This CDR3 region has 13 residues. Germline V CDR1 and CDR2: DFQATT, SNEGSKA (reference sequence). The chain's CDR3 is CSARADGRYEQYF. CDR3 coding DNA: TGCAGTGCTAGAGCAGATGGCCGATACGAGCAGTACTTC.

This clonotype was picked up many times. The rearrangement links TRBV7-2 to TRBJ2-3, with D tentatively TRBD1 (5 bases). Germline V CDR1 and CDR2: SGHTA, FQGNSA. The V end lost 5 bases, the J end lost 10 bases, and 13 bases lay between the germline ends. The CDR3 runs 12 residues. The CDR3 coding sequence is TGTGCCAGCAGCCGACAGTTTTTACCGCAGTATTTT. It translates to CASSRQFLPQYF.

This clonotype was counted a few times. The V call is TRBV4-1, the J call TRBJ2-3; TRBD1 or TRBD2 may be the D gene (5 bases each). Germline CDR1 and CDR2: MGHRA and YSYEKL. The germline V and J ends were trimmed by 3 bases and 4 bases, with 17 bases remaining between them. The CDR3 runs 16 residues. The CDR3 DNA reads as TGCGCCAGCAGCCACACGGCGGGCAGGGTCCCAGATACGCAGTATTTT. It yields the protein CASSHTAGRVPDTQYF.